The 9 T cell receptor beta chains below were found in one sample sequenced in a study of identical twins. TCRdb itself ran the 5' RACE reads through MiXCR, one entry per CDR3 protein. The sample carries 400,000 to 550,000 distinct CDR3 sequences, around 24% recorded once. These records were also assigned to another study, of T cells expressing NK-cell markers.

Sequenced: CD4+ T cells sorted from blood. These receptors came from a woman in her late teens or twenties in good health.

The V call is TRBV5-1, the J call TRBJ2-2; perhaps TRBD1 as D (6 bases). This CDR3 is 14 amino acids long. With 7 bases removed from V and 5 bases from J, the gap between germline ends came to 15 bases. The germline V gene encodes CDR1 SGHRS and CDR2 YFSETQ. This CDR3 is CASGRGSGTGELFF. DNA of the CDR3: TGCGCCAGCGGCAGGGGAAGTGGAACCGGGGAGCTGTTTTTT.

The gene calls are TRBV25-1 and TRBJ1-2; perhaps TRBD1 as D (6 bases). Trimming removed 4 bases from V and 2 bases from J, with 11 bases in between. Germline CDR1 reads MGHDK; CDR2 reads SYGVNS. The CDR3 extends over 14 amino acids. CDR3 DNA: TGTGCCAGCAGTGGCTTGGGACACAACTATGGCTACACCTTC. Its translation is CASSGLGHNYGYTF.

This clonotype was picked up a small number of times. The rearrangement uses TRBV5-1 and TRBJ2-3; D tentatively fits TRBD1 or TRBD2 (6 bases each). CDR1 is SGHRS and CDR2 is YFSETQ in the germline V gene. The CDR3 runs to 17 residues. Trimming removed 2 bases at V and 2 bases at J, with 18 bases between. CDR3 nucleotides: TGCGCCAGCAGCTTACCCCCTCGGGGGCCCGACACAGATACGCAGTATTTT. Translating gives CASSLPPRGPDTDTQYF.

The J gene is TRBJ2-7, the V gene TRBV5-6; TRBD1 or TRBD2 may be the D gene (6 bases each). Trimming left V 4 bases short and J 5 bases short, with 19 bases between. The CDR3 extends over 15 amino acids. From germline, CDR1 is SGHDT and CDR2 YYEEEE. The CDR3 here is CASSPSGAGGNEQYF. DNA for the CDR3: TGTGCCAGCAGCCCTTCGGGGGCCGGAGGGAACGAGCAGTACTTC. Drawing the rest from reference TRBV5-6 and TRBJ2-7, the complete variable domain is DAGVTQSPTHLIKTRGQQVTLRCSPKSGHDTVSWYQQALGQGPQFIFQYYEEEERQRGNFPDRFSGHQFPNYSSELNVNALLLGDSALYLCASSPSGAGGNEQYFGPGTRLTVT.

This clonotype was counted a few times. The J gene is TRBJ2-1, the V gene TRBV5-1; 10 nucleotides align to TRBD2. This CDR3 has 15 residues. Germline assignment: CDR1 SGHRS and CDR2 YFSETQ. The ends lost 4 bases at V and 5 bases at J; junction bases unmatched: 6. The CDR3 loop reads CASSKLAGTHNEQFF. The CDR3 DNA is TGCGCCAGCAGCAAACTAGCGGGGACCCACAATGAGCAGTTCTTC.

This chain links TRBV15 with TRBJ1-2; D is uncertain. Trimming took off 0 bases at V and 13 bases at J, with 12 bases between the two ends. The CDR3 is 12 amino acids. The germline gives CDR1 LNHNV, CDR2 YYDKDF (reference sequence). The CDR3 region has the DNA TGTGCCACCAGCAGAGATTTGACGTCTGCCACCTTC. It codes for CATSRDLTSATF.

The genes are TRBV6-5 and TRBJ2-7; D is unclear. The CDR3 spans 17 residues. CDR1 and CDR2 (germline): MNHEY, SVGAGI. Trimming took off 0 bases at V and 2 bases at J, with 17 bases between the two ends. CDR3 coding DNA: TGTGCCAGCAGTTACTCGCTGACGCGGTGGGCGACCTACGAGCAGTACTTC. Its translation is CASSYSLTRWATYEQYF.

In this sample, this clonotype turned up a few times. The V and J genes are TRBV20-1 and TRBJ2-1, with D possibly being TRBD2 (5 bases). The CDR3 length is 15 residues. V was clipped by 3 bases and J by 0 bases, with 12 bases between them. In germline, CDR1 is DFQATT, CDR2 SNEGSKA (reference sequence). In nucleotides, the CDR3 is TGCAGTGCTAGGGCCTTAGCGATCTCCTACAATGAGCAGTTCTTC. Protein product: CSARALAISYNEQFF.

There are a few counts of this clonotype. The gene calls are TRBV14 and TRBJ2-1; D might be TRBD1 or TRBD2, each matching 5 bases. The germline V gene encodes CDR1 SGHDN and CDR2 FVKESK. The V gene lost 4 bases and the J gene lost 7 bases, with 17 bases spanning the gap. The CDR3 totals 15 residues. The CDR3 protein is CASSLGDPTLNEQFF. The DNA of the CDR3 is TGTGCCAGCAGCCTCGGGGACCCCACGTTGAATGAGCAGTTCTTC.